Detailed here is one TCR beta chain. This clonotype has a count of ten or more. Its recognized antigen is unknown. No base qualities exist here, and no much larger clone lies one base off it. CDR1 and CDR2 (SQVTM, ANQGSEA) derive from the germline V gene. V sheds 2 bases and J sheds 8 bases, leaving 6 bases between their ends. From its cysteine to its phenylalanine, the CDR3 spans 10 amino acids. The DNA shown is the 30-base CDR3, in frame from base 1. The data originate from a study of CD8 T cells in ankylosing spondylitis (dated by TCRdb to the late 2010s). General notes on the study: The study set out to find disease-linked TCR variants by profiling T cell receptor beta repertoires in ankylosing spondylitis patients and healthy donors. The full study cohort comprised roughly 24 ankylosing spondylitis patients and roughly 100 healthy donors. Peripheral blood was sampled, and synovial fluid was also collected from ankylosing spondylitis patients.

What the research found in general, with its limitations: Blood from ankylosing spondylitis patients appeared to be characterized by a TCR beta motif made up of under ten highly homologous amino acid variants. Some motif variants had previously been reported in the synovial fluid and blood of reactive arthritis patients, which suggests shared mechanisms of disease initiation. Significant enrichment of the disease-linked clones was reported in matched synovial fluid samples from ankylosing spondylitis patients. The disease-linked clones showed a CD8+ phenotype and occurred at relatively low frequencies in peripheral blood.

The sequencer was an Illumina HiSeq 2500. Quantitative 5'-RACE with molecular barcodes was used to prepare TCR beta libraries. The authors' analysis ran thus. A new computational method, built on a probabilistic model of VDJ rearrangement, was used to identify disease-linked TCR variants. TCRdb trimmed public reads at Q25 via fastp, called clones via MiXCR and kept in-frame beta chains. All rows with the same CDR3 protein become a single entry with the most common DNA and genes. For this entry, the V and J calls and clone size follow TCRdb and not the study's own pipeline. The sample has approximately 340,000 distinct CDR3 sequences on record, roughly 14% of them singletons. Roughly 0.99% of the sample rests with the top ten.

The receptor comes from a male donor with ankylosing spondylitis or in good health (not recorded which). Recombination connected TRBV29-1 to TRBJ1-1; no D segment can be confidently identified. The sequencing input was blood, either unsorted or a sorted T cell fraction (not recorded which). The DNA sequence reads TGCAGCGTTGAAAGAGGGGAAGCTTTCTTT. This yields the protein CSVERGEAFF.